This entry lists 4 T cell receptor beta chains sequenced from one sample in a study of T cells after yellow fever vaccination. Via MiXCR, TCRdb re-called the 5' RACE reads, giving one row per CDR3 protein. The table has around 320,000 distinct CDR3 sequences, 7.5% to 9% seen once. Material: CD4+ T cells sorted from PBMCs, obtained 5 days after the yellow fever booster vaccination. These receptors came from a man aged 18-30 years who received the YFV17D yellow fever vaccine.

The rearrangement uses TRBV4-3 and TRBJ1-1, with D possibly being TRBD1 (5 bases). The CDR3 loop spans 9 amino acids. The germline V gene encodes CDR1 LGHNA and CDR2 YSLEER. Trimming stripped 10 bases from V and 6 bases from J, with 6 bases between. The CDR3 bases are TGCGCCAAGACAGCTGAAGCTTTCTTT. Amino acids: CAKTAEAFF.

In this sample, this clonotype turned up a few times. The CDR3 is CASSLQQPTSGNTIYF. CDR3 nucleotides: TGCGCCAGCAGCTTGCAACAGCCAACCTCTGGAAACACCATATATTTT. This chain connects TRBV5-1 to TRBJ1-3; D not certain. The V end was cut by 1 base, the J end by 0 bases, with 11 bases between. The V gene's germline CDR1 is SGHRS and CDR2 YFSETQ. This CDR3 contains 16 residues. Supplemented by reference TRBV5-1 and TRBJ1-3, the full variable domain reads KAGVTQTPRYLIKTRGQQVTLSCSPISGHRSVSWYQQTPGQGLQFLFEYFSETQRNKGNFPGRFSGRQFSNSRSEMNVSTLELGDSALYLCASSLQQPTSGNTIYFGEGSWLTVV.

A few counts support this clonotype. The rearrangement joins TRBV20-1 to TRBJ2-2; D is undetermined. The V and J ends lost 6 bases and 4 bases respectively, with 15 bases between them. The CDR3 length is 14 residues. Germline lookup yields CDR1 DFQATT and CDR2 SNEGSKA (reference sequence). The CDR3 reads CSATIPSGTGELFF. CDR3 DNA sequence: TGCAGTGCCACAATACCCTCGGGCACCGGGGAGCTGTTTTTT.

This clonotype has a count of ten or more. The chain is built from TRBV5-6 and TRBJ2-2; 7 bases match TRBD1. The J segment lost 6 bases and the V segment lost 1 base, leaving 6 bases of the junction unmatched. CDR1 SGHDT and CDR2 YYEEEE come from the germline V gene. The CDR3 sequence is 15 residues long. The CDR3 is CASSLPRGIPGELFF. The CDR3 DNA reads as TGTGCCAGCAGCTTGCCCAGGGGGATCCCCGGGGAGCTGTTTTTT.